The TCR beta chain under discussion was sequenced for a study of blood T cell repertoires in COVID-19. Turning to the study itself: COVID-19 samples, acute and convalescent, were from the United States, Italy and Spain.

The count of this clone is one. The repertoire was sequenced with immunoSEQ multiplex PCR; TCRdb's copy has only in-frame clones and lacks some. In the table there are 200,000 to 250,000 clones, about 80% of which are singletons. Per germline, CDR1 MNHNY and CDR2 SVGAGI (reference sequence). The CDR3 covers 15 residues. J lost 2 bases, V lost 5 bases, and 5 bases had no gene match. This TCR came from a woman at least 80 years old with acute or convalescent COVID-19. The V and J genes are TRBV6-6 and TRBJ2-2; 7 nucleotides line up with TRBD1. The sample comprised peripheral blood. CDR3 DNA: TGTGCCAGCAGTCGGACAGGACAAAACACCGGGGAGCTGTTTTTT. Its translation: CASSRTGQNTGELFF.